A single sample gave rise to the 10 T cell receptor beta chains below, sequenced in a study of blood T cell repertoires in COVID-19. This table comes from immunoSEQ multiplex PCR, and its TCRdb copy is limited to in-frame clones, with some not included. The sample consists of about 250,000 clones, approximately 80% of them appearing once. Input material: peripheral blood. These receptors all stem from a man aged 35 to 55 with acute or convalescent COVID-19.

The J gene is TRBJ1-3, the V gene TRBV28; D might be TRBD1 (5 bases). The CDR3 extends over 15 amino acids. V lost 7 bases to trimming and J lost 0 bases, with 13 bases between them. CDR1 and CDR2 from the germline V gene are MDHEN and SYDVKM. The CDR3 loop reads CASTVQGLSGNTIYF. The CDR3 DNA is TGTGCCAGCACGGTGCAGGGCCTCTCTGGAAACACCATATATTTT.

The rearrangement links TRBV2 to TRBJ2-3; D unresolved. Germline V gene data show CDR1 as SNHLY and CDR2 as FYNNEI. The CDR3 contains 12 residues. V was clipped by 5 bases and J by 6 bases, with 9 bases between them. The CDR3 DNA follows: TGTGCCAGCAGTTTCGGTCCGGATACGCAGTATTTT. As protein: CASSFGPDTQYF. The complete variable domain, with remaining parts taken from reference TRBV2 and TRBJ2-3, reads EPEVTQTPSHQVTQMGQEVILRCVPISNHLYFYWYRQILGQKVEFLVSFYNNEISEKSEIFDDQFSVERPDGSNFTLKIRSTKLEDSAMYFCASSFGPDTQYFGPGTRLTVL.

The CDR3 sequence is CASSSPRSPYNEQFF. CDR3 nucleotide sequence: TGTGCCAGCAGCTCCCCACGGAGCCCTTACAATGAGCAGTTCTTC. The chain combines TRBV3-1 (or the pseudogene TRBV3-2) with TRBJ2-1; D gene uncertain. V lost 5 bases, J lost 4 bases, and 15 bases lay in between. Germline CDR1 and CDR2: LGHDT and YNNKEL (reference sequence). This CDR3 is 15 amino acids long.

The chain links TRBV5-6 to TRBJ1-1; 7 positions agree with TRBD1. Germline V gene lookup returns CDR1 SGHDT and CDR2 YYEEEE. Germline trimming cut 5 bases from V and 6 bases from J; bases unmatched to any gene: 7. The CDR3 covers 13 residues. The CDR3 DNA follows: TGTGCCAGCAGTCCCGACAGGGCGGCTGAAGCTTTCTTT. Its protein product is CASSPDRAAEAFF. Filled out from reference TRBV5-6 and TRBJ1-1, the complete variable domain reads DAGVTQSPTHLIKTRGQQVTLRCSPKSGHDTVSWYQQALGQGPQFIFQYYEEEERQRGNFPDRFSGHQFPNYSSELNVNALLLGDSALYLCASSPDRAAEAFFGQGTRLTVV.

On this clone: Other nucleotide sequences in the sample specify the same CDR3. The rearrangement joins TRBV7-2 to TRBJ1-1; perhaps TRBD1 as D (5 bases). The CDR3 extends over 13 amino acids. V gave up 3 bases and J gave up 4 bases, with 9 bases separating them. The germline gives CDR1 SGHTA, CDR2 FQGNSA. CDR3 in DNA: TGTGCCAGCAGCTTGGGGGGAGGCACTGAAGCTTTCTTT. Residues: CASSLGGGTEAFF.

V and J are TRBV6-1 and TRBJ2-2; TRBD2 matches at 8 bases. The V segment lost 1 base and the J segment 5 bases; nucleotides outside the gene matches: 12. The V gene's germline CDR1 is MNHNS and CDR2 SASEGT. The CDR3 sequence is 18 residues long. This CDR3 is CASSEDPPSGSWTGELFF. CDR3 coding DNA: TGTGCCAGCAGTGAAGACCCCCCAAGCGGGAGTTGGACCGGGGAGCTGTTTTTT.

This chain uses TRBV6-6 with TRBJ1-1; tentatively, D is TRBD1 (6 bases). This CDR3 has 15 residues. CDR1 MNHNY and CDR2 SVGAGI come from the germline V gene (reference sequence). With 0 bases removed from V and 0 bases from J, the gap between germline ends came to 8 bases. CDR3 sequence reads: CASSYSDRMNTEAFF. DNA for the CDR3: TGTGCCAGCAGTTACTCGGACAGAATGAACACTGAAGCTTTCTTT.

The chain has TRBV2 and TRBJ1-2; weak D call: TRBD1 (6 bases). The CDR3 extends over 16 amino acids. The germline V and J ends were trimmed by 1 base and 3 bases, with 15 bases remaining between them. Germline V gives CDR1 SNHLY, CDR2 FYNNEI. The CDR3 sequence: CASSEDGTSYDYGYTF. The CDR3 region has the DNA TGTGCCAGCAGTGAAGACGGGACATCTTATGACTATGGCTACACCTTC.

V usage is TRBV19 and J usage is TRBJ2-2; D is perhaps TRBD2 (5 bases). Germline CDR1 and CDR2: LNHDA and SQIVND (reference sequence). V shed 1 base and J shed 4 bases, with 13 bases lying between them. This CDR3 region has 16 residues. The CDR3 region is CASSIVRMAGTGELFF. DNA for the CDR3: TGTGCCAGTAGTATAGTCCGGATGGCGGGCACCGGGGAGCTGTTTTTT.

The chain is built from TRBV6-4 and TRBJ2-3; D is uncertain. The ends were cut back, 4 bases at V and 2 bases at J, with 7 bases in the middle. In germline, CDR1 is MRHNA, CDR2 SNTAGT. CDR3 length: 13 residues. CDR3 residues: CASSGQDTDTQYF. In DNA, the CDR3 is TGTGCCAGCAGTGGCCAGGACACAGATACGCAGTATTTT.